Following are 31 T cell receptor beta chains from one sample sequenced in a study of tumor and adjacent non-tumor tissue in lung cancer. A modified ARM-PCR protocol with three rounds of nested PCR amplified TCRbeta. Via MiXCR, TCRdb re-called the multiplex PCR reads, giving one row per CDR3 protein. The sample yields some 97,000 distinct CDR3 sequences, approximately 65% seen once. No cell sorting was done before RNA was extracted from the tissue. Distant lung tissue was collected more than 3 cm away from the tumor edge. Sequenced input: distant non-tumor lung tissue. The receptor set was obtained from a man aged 25 to 40 with non-small cell lung cancer.

This clonotype was seen a single time. The missing conserved phenylalanine or tryptophan at the end of this CDR3 makes a read error likely. CDR3 protein: CASSFSAAYEQYS. The CDR3 coding sequence is TGTGCAAGCAGCTTTTCTGCAGCCTACGAGCAGTACTCC. V usage is TRBV11-1 and J usage is TRBJ2-7; D is undetermined. This CDR3 contains 13 residues. In germline, CDR1 is SGHAT, CDR2 FQDESV (reference sequence).

For this clonotype: One junction end disagrees with the germline gene, perhaps due to a read error. This rearrangement joins TRBV11-1 to TRBJ2-5, with TRBD1 identical over 7 bases. Germline V gives CDR1 SGHAT, CDR2 FQDESV (reference sequence). This CDR3 has 13 amino acids. The CDR3 DNA follows: TGTGCCGGCAGATTATACGACAGGGAGTCCCAGTACTTC. It translates to CAGRLYDRESQYF. The variable domain in full, with the rest retrieved from reference TRBV11-1 and TRBJ2-5, is EAEVAQSPRYKITEKSQAVAFWCDPISGHATLYWYRQILGQGPELLVQFQDESVVDDSQLPKDRFSAERLKGVDSTLKIQPAELGDSAMYLCAGRLYDRESQYFGPGTRLLVL.

The chain joins TRBV11-2 to TRBJ2-1; 7 bases map to TRBD2. The CDR3 extends over 16 amino acids. Losses at the gene ends were 6 bases for V and 8 bases for J; bases not matched to a gene: 16. CDR1 and CDR2 from the germline V gene are SGHAT and FQNNGV. The CDR3 reads CASSHLLAENDDEQFF. CDR3 DNA sequence: TGTGCCAGCAGTCATCTCCTAGCGGAAAATGACGATGAGCAGTTCTTC.

This clonotype was counted a few times. This may come from a read error, since a much larger clone is one base off. The chain has TRBV10-1 and TRBJ2-5; D possibly corresponds to TRBD2 (5 bases). This CDR3 comprises 14 residues. Trimming shortened V by 2 bases and J by 9 bases, and 16 bases separated the two germline ends. Germline values: CDR1 WNHNN, CDR2 SYGVQD (reference sequence). CDR3 sequence reads: CASSEGPVEEAQYF. In DNA form, the CDR3 reads TGCGCCAGCAGTGAGGGCCCGGTCGAGGAGGCCCAGTACTTC.

As concerns this clonotype: At one end, the junction sequence differs from germline, possibly due to a read error. This sequence joins TRBV5-4 and TRBJ1-2, with 7 bases lining up with TRBD1. Germline values: CDR1 SGHNT, CDR2 YYREEE (reference sequence). The CDR3 runs 14 residues. The CDR3 reads CAISLKGANYGYTF. The CDR3 coding sequence is TGTGCCATCAGCTTGAAGGGGGCGAACTATGGCTACACCTTC.

To note about this clonotype: The conserved closing phenylalanine or tryptophan is absent in this CDR3, likely reflecting a read error. V is TRBV11-2 and J is TRBJ2-2; D gene ambiguous. Germline V gene sequence: CDR1 SGHAT, CDR2 FQNNGV. V was clipped by 5 bases and J by 2 bases, with 9 bases between them. The CDR3 contains 14 residues. CDR3 coding DNA: TGTGCCAGCAGCAGTAAAAGTAACACCGGGGAGCTGTTTCAT. It is translated as CASSSKSNTGELFH.

The chain couples TRBV5-1 to TRBJ1-1, with D uncertain. V lost 3 bases to trimming and J lost 0 bases, with 9 bases between them. CDR3 length equals 14 residues. Germline assignment: CDR1 SGHRS and CDR2 YFSETQ. The CDR3 reads CASSSGSLNTEAFF. Written as DNA, the CDR3 is TGCGCCAGCAGCTCGGGGAGTTTGAACACTGAAGCTTTCTTT.

V is TRBV5-8 and J is TRBJ1-5, with D tentatively TRBD1 (5 bases). V was pared by 5 bases and J by 0 bases, with 15 bases between. CDR1 and CDR2 (germline): SGHTS, YDEGEE. The CDR3 is made up of 16 amino acids. CDR3 loop: CASRFFQGGSNQPQHF. The CDR3 nucleotides read TGTGCCAGCAGATTTTTCCAGGGTGGTAGCAATCAGCCCCAGCATTTT. The whole variable domain, filled in from reference TRBV5-8 and TRBJ1-5, reads EAGVTQSPTHLIKTRGQQATLRCSPISGHTSVYWYQQALGLGLQFLLWYDEGEERNRGNFPPRFSGRQFPNYSSELNVNALELEDSALYLCASRFFQGGSNQPQHFGDGTRLSIL.

In the case of this clonotype: Likely a read error: the CDR3 ends without its conserved phenylalanine or tryptophan. No DNA is shown, since the ends of the CDR3 on it are uncertain; the CDR3 is the one TCRdb lists. The chain is built from TRBV12-3 or TRBV12-4 and TRBJ1-5. The CDR3 sequence runs 13 residues, both termini included. This CDR3 reads CASSIPPSPPKHY.

As regards this clonotype: Given the absence of the conserved phenylalanine or tryptophan at the CDR3 end, a read error is likely. The J gene is TRBJ1-1, the V gene TRBV5-4, with a weak D call TRBD1 (6 bases). The CDR3 runs to 14 residues. Germline V gene data show CDR1 as SGHNT and CDR2 as YYREEE (reference sequence). Trimming removed 5 bases from V and 7 bases from J, with 18 bases in between. The CDR3 reads CASRQEKQGVEAFL. DNA of the CDR3: TGTGCCAGCAGACAAGAGAAACAGGGCGTTGAAGCTTTCCTT.

Note on this clonotype: This could be a read error, since a much larger clone is one nucleotide away. The chain uses TRBV6-5 and TRBJ1-2; the D gene is possibly TRBD1 (5 bases). Germline CDR1 reads MNHEY; CDR2 reads SVGAGI. The V and J ends lost 0 bases and 4 bases respectively, with 15 bases between them. The CDR3 runs 16 residues. The CDR3 DNA is TGTGCCAGCAGTTACTCCGCAGGGTGGGACGGCTATGGCTACACCTTC. Its translation is CASSYSAGWDGYGYTF.

This sequence joins TRBV20-1 and TRBJ2-7; TRBD1 aligns across 8 bases. Per germline, CDR1 DFQATT and CDR2 SNEGSKA (reference sequence). Losses at the gene ends were 8 bases for V and 12 bases for J; bases not matched to a gene: 21. There are 14 residues in the CDR3. CDR3 protein: CSPKNPGGVYELYF. The CDR3 DNA reads TGCAGTCCTAAAAACCCAGGGGGCGTGTACGAGTTGTACTTC.

With regard to this clonotype: A clone one base away is much larger, so this may be a read error. The CDR3 end shows no conserved phenylalanine or tryptophan, and so a read error is likely. The CDR3 region is CASSYSAGWDSYGYTS. Here the CDR3 DNA reads TGTGCCAGCAGTTACTCCGCAGGGTGGGACAGCTATGGCTACACCTCC. The J gene is TRBJ1-2, the V gene TRBV6-5; 7 nucleotides align to TRBD1. The CDR3 is made up of 16 amino acids. Germline values: CDR1 MNHEY, CDR2 SVGAGI. Trimming at V came to 0 bases and at J to 4 bases, leaving 8 bases not matched to a gene.

For this clonotype: This could be a read error, since a much larger clone is one nucleotide away. V gene TRBV10-3 combines with J gene TRBJ2-3; TRBD1 agrees at 8 bases. The CDR3 runs 12 residues. Germline CDR1 ENHRY, CDR2 SYGVKD. With 10 bases clipped from V and 3 bases from J, the junction kept 3 bases outside the gene matches. The CDR3 DNA reads TGTGCCACAGGGACAGGTACAGATACGCAGTATTTT. Protein: CATGTGTDTQYF.

The sample holds a few counts of this clonotype. A much bigger clone sits one base away, suggesting this may be a read error. This chain connects TRBV6-2 or TRBV6-3 to TRBJ1-5, with unresolved D. Trimming left V 4 bases short and J 3 bases short, with 4 bases between. The CDR3 is made up of 12 amino acids. From germline, CDR1 is MNHEY and CDR2 SVGEGT. As DNA, the CDR3 is TGTGCCAGCAGTTCGGACAATCAGCCCCAGCATTTT. Its protein product is CASSSDNQPQHF.

This clonotype was seen only a few times. It may be a read error: a sequence one base away is much more abundant. This rearrangement joins TRBV6-2 or TRBV6-3 to TRBJ1-5, with TRBD1 matching over 9 bases. This CDR3 has 14 amino acids. The V gene's germline CDR1 is MNHEY and CDR2 SVGEGT. The CDR3 nucleotides read TGTGTCAGCACCCGGACAGGGGGCAATCAGCCCCAGCATTTT. Its translation is CVSTRTGGNQPQHF.

This clonotype was observed many times. J is TRBJ2-1 and V is TRBV5-4; 14 bases map to TRBD2. J gave up 6 bases and V 4 bases, and 3 bases lay outside the gene matches. Germline V lookup: CDR1 SGHNT, CDR2 YYREEE (reference sequence). This CDR3 comprises 15 residues. As DNA, the CDR3 is TGTGCCAGCAGCCAGGGACTAGCGGGAGTCAATGAGCAGTTCTTC. Translation: CASSQGLAGVNEQFF.

The rearrangement links TRBV20-1 to TRBJ2-1; 7 bases match TRBD2. The length of the CDR3 is 14 residues. In germline, CDR1 is DFQATT, CDR2 SNEGSKA (reference sequence). The CDR3 nucleotides are TGCGGTACTAGACCCGGACTAGCCTACAATGAGCAGTTCTTC. It specifies CGTRPGLAYNEQFF.

V is TRBV11-2 and J is TRBJ2-4; D is perhaps TRBD1 or TRBD2 (5 bases each). Between the trimmed V and J ends, which lost 5 bases and 5 bases, there was a span of 13 bases. This CDR3 spans 14 amino acids. Germline values: CDR1 SGHAT, CDR2 FQNNGV. The CDR3 region is CASSKTGAENIQYF. CDR3 sequence (DNA): TGTGCCAGCAGCAAAACCGGGGCCGAAAACATTCAGTACTTC.

A note on this clonotype: A junction boundary mismatches the germline segment, possibly from a read error. The V call is TRBV4-1, the J call TRBJ1-1, with D unresolved. The CDR3 has 14 residues. Germline-derived CDR1 and CDR2 are MGHRA and YSYEKL. CDR3 in DNA: TGCACCAGTAGCCAAGCCGGTCTGGACACTGAAGCTTTCTTT. It yields the protein CTSSQAGLDTEAFF.

Note on this clonotype: Mismatch with germline at one junction end may stem from a read error. This chain joins TRBV11-2 and TRBJ2-1; TRBD2 is a possible D gene (6 bases). Germline V CDR1 and CDR2: SGHAT, FQNNGV. The CDR3 loop spans 15 amino acids. The CDR3 DNA sequence: TGTGCCAGCGGCTTTATTGCGGGATGGAATAATGAGAAGTTCTTC. Translated: CASGFIAGWNNEKFF.

This clonotype came up many times. CDR3 DNA sequence: TGCAGTGCTAGGACAGGGTTGGCTGGAAACACCATATATTTT. Translation: CSARTGLAGNTIYF. V usage is TRBV20-1 and J usage is TRBJ1-3; 7 bases agree with TRBD1. V lost 3 bases to trimming and J lost 2 bases; unmatched junction nucleotides: 4. Germline V gene data show CDR1 as DFQATT and CDR2 as SNEGSKA (reference sequence). The CDR3 is 14 amino acids.

Details on this clonotype: A much larger clonotype is one base distant, so this may be a read error. The rearrangement joins TRBV4-3 to TRBJ1-1; D gene ambiguous. CDR3 size: 14 residues. CDR1 is LGHNA, CDR2 YSLEER, per germline. This CDR3 is CTSSQLHGGAEAFF. CDR3 nucleotide sequence: TGCACCAGCAGCCAACTACATGGAGGCGCTGAAGCTTTCTTT.

On this clonotype: A junction end diverges from the germline sequence, so it may reflect a read error. The rearrangement joins TRBV29-1 to TRBJ2-7, with D uncertain. This CDR3 spans 12 amino acids. CDR1 is SQVTM and CDR2 is ANQGSEA in the germline V gene. The DNA for the CDR3 is TGCAGCGTTGAATTGTCCTCCTACGAGCGGTACTTC. It translates to CSVELSSYERYF.

This clonotype was seen ten or more times. The V gene is TRBV20-1, the J gene TRBJ1-1; TRBD1 is a possible D gene (5 bases). CDR3 size: 13 residues. Trimming took off 3 bases at V and 1 base at J, with 9 bases between the two ends. CDR1 and CDR2 (germline): DFQATT, SNEGSKA (reference sequence). The CDR3 sequence: CSARGGSNTEAFF. Written as DNA, the CDR3 is TGCAGTGCTAGGGGGGGGTCGAACACTGAAGCTTTCTTT.

This clonotype was observed at least ten times. The J gene is TRBJ2-5, the V gene TRBV28, with D uncertain. V was pared by 6 bases and J by 4 bases, with 3 bases between. The CDR3 consists of 10 residues. The V gene's germline CDR1 is MDHEN and CDR2 SYDVKM. CDR3 bases: TGTGCCAGCAGCCGAGAGACCCAGTACTTC. This codes for CASSRETQYF.

This chain's CDR3 is CASSLLSGGGPTNTGELFF. Written as DNA, the CDR3 is TGTGCCAGCAGCTTACTATCTGGTGGAGGGCCGACGAACACCGGGGAGCTGTTTTTT. This chain connects TRBV11-2 to TRBJ2-2, with a tentative D call TRBD2 (6 bases). V lost 2 bases, J lost 0 bases, and 19 bases lay in between. Looked up from germline, CDR1 is SGHAT and CDR2 is FQNNGV. The CDR3 runs to 19 residues.

A note on this clonotype: Compared with germline, one end of the junction differs, possibly owing to a read error. The chain couples TRBV11-2 to TRBJ2-5, with D tentatively TRBD1 or TRBD2 (5 bases each). Germline values: CDR1 SGHAT, CDR2 FQNNGV. CDR3 size: 14 residues. CDR3 sequence reads: CTSSLQGASGTQYF. The CDR3 DNA reads TGTACCAGCAGCTTGCAGGGAGCCTCGGGGACCCAGTACTTC. Drawing the rest from reference TRBV11-2 and TRBJ2-5, the complete variable domain is EAGVAQSPRYKIIEKRQSVAFWCNPISGHATLYWYQQILGQGPKLLIQFQNNGVVDDSQLPKDRFSAERLKGVDSTLKIQPAKLEDSAVYLCTSSLQGASGTQYFGPGTRLLVL.

About this clonotype itself: The junction does not match germline at one end; this may be a read error. This chain connects TRBV4-1 to TRBJ2-7; D is uncertain. Germline V lookup: CDR1 MGHRA, CDR2 YSYEKL. The CDR3 sequence is 12 residues long. DNA for the CDR3: TGCGCCAGCAGCCAAGATGTTGGAGAGCATTACTTC. Amino acid sequence: CASSQDVGEHYF.

This clonotype was found many times. The chain links TRBV5-6 to TRBJ2-1; D is perhaps TRBD2 (5 bases). This CDR3 region has 11 residues. Trimming shortened V by 4 bases and J by 14 bases, and 13 bases separated the two germline ends. CDR1 and CDR2 (germline): SGHDT, YYEEEE. CDR3 residues: CASSVSAKKFF. The CDR3 nucleotides read TGTGCCAGCAGCGTTAGCGCGAAGAAGTTCTTC.

Here the CDR3 DNA reads TGTGCCAGTATCCCAAGCGGGGCCGGCACAGATACGCAGTATTTT. Residues: CASIPSGAGTDTQYF. The chain couples TRBV11-2 to TRBJ2-3; 7 nucleotides agree with TRBD2. The germline V gene has CDR1 SGHAT and CDR2 FQNNGV. The CDR3 covers 15 residues. After removal of 9 bases from V and 1 base from J, the junction contained 10 bases not matched to a gene.